Following are 18 T cell receptor beta chains from one sample sequenced in a study of post-analysis software for immune sequencing data. These receptors are not linked to any known antigen. The study's findings and limits: TRBV segments more frequent in patients than in controls numbered five and included TRBV5-6, TRBV5-1 and TRBV20-1.

Included in the TCR beta cDNA libraries were unique molecular identifiers. TCRdb re-analysed the PCR reads in MiXCR, keeping a single row per CDR3 protein. The data show approximately 400,000 distinct CDR3 sequences, approximately 38% seen once. Material for sequencing was blood. All receptors come from a girl aged 5 to 17 with multiple sclerosis.

This clonotype was seen once. The chain has TRBV7-9 and TRBJ2-5; D uncertain. Trimming cost V 1 base and J 2 bases, with 17 bases left between them. This CDR3 contains 17 residues. Per the germline V gene, CDR1 is SEHNR and CDR2 is FQNEAQ (reference sequence). CDR3 in amino acids: CASSLGYGEQTQETQYF. DNA for the CDR3: TGTGCCAGCAGCTTAGGTTACGGAGAGCAGACTCAAGAGACCCAGTACTTC.

As concerns this clonotype: One end of the junction is discordant with germline, which a read error may explain. The chain links TRBV5-1 to TRBJ1-4, with 9 nucleotides matching TRBD1. Germline values: CDR1 SGHRS, CDR2 YFSETQ. The CDR3 spans 18 residues. This chain's CDR3 is CASSLGITGGTTNEKPFF. The DNA of the CDR3 is TGCGCCAGCAGCTTGGGGATAACAGGGGGCACAACTAATGAAAAACCGTTTTTT.

The rearrangement joins TRBV7-2 to TRBJ2-5; 7 nucleotides agree with TRBD2. CDR3 length: 15 amino acids. Trimming cost V 1 base and J 11 bases; bases outside gene matches: 13. CDR1 and CDR2 from the germline V gene are SGHTA and FQGNSA. Here the CDR3 DNA reads TGTGCCAGCAGCTTAGAGTCTTCAGCGGGGACTGAGCAGTACTTC. As protein: CASSLESSAGTEQYF. Combining the CDR3 with reference TRBV7-2 and TRBJ2-5 gives the whole variable domain GAGVSQSPSNKVTEKGKDVELRCDPISGHTALYWYRQSLGQGLEFLIYFQGNSAPDKSGLPSDRFSAERTGGSVSTLTIQRTQQEDSAVYLCASSLESSAGTEQYFGPGTRLLVL.

The CDR3 nucleotides read TGTGCCAGCAGCTGGGGGGATGGGGCAGATACGCAGTATTTT. It encodes CASSWGDGADTQYF. This rearrangement joins TRBV7-6 to TRBJ2-3; D is perhaps TRBD2 (6 bases). CDR1 and CDR2 (germline): SGHVS, FNYEAQ. The CDR3 runs to 14 residues. V was cut by 4 bases and J by 4 bases, with 12 bases left in between. The full variable domain, completed using reference TRBV7-6 and TRBJ2-3, is GAGVSQSPRYKVTKRGQDVALRCDPISGHVSLYWYRQALGQGPEFLTYFNYEAQQDKSGLPNDRFSAERPEGSISTLTIQRTEQRDSAMYRCASSWGDGADTQYFGPGTRLTVL.

V is TRBV12-3 or TRBV12-4 and J is TRBJ1-2; D is perhaps TRBD1 (5 bases). CDR3 size: 13 residues. With 1 base removed from V and 7 bases from J, the gap between germline ends came to 10 bases. The CDR3 DNA reads TGTGCCAGCAGTTTAGAGCGGGGCAGTGGCTACACCTTC. Amino acid sequence: CASSLERGSGYTF.

This clonotype was found many times. CDR3 bases: TGCAGTGCTAGAGGTCAGGGGAATCAGCCCCAGCATTTT. Its translation: CSARGQGNQPQHF. The V and J genes are TRBV20-1 and TRBJ1-5, with a weak D call TRBD1 (6 bases). Germline loops: CDR1 DFQATT, CDR2 SNEGSKA (reference sequence). The V end was cut by 1 base, the J end by 4 bases, with 8 bases between. There are 13 residues in the CDR3.

In this sample, this clonotype turned up a few times. This chain uses TRBV20-1 with TRBJ1-6, with D possibly being TRBD1 (6 bases). Trimming removed 1 base from V and 5 bases from J, with 9 bases in between. The CDR3 is 14 residues long. Germline V gene data show CDR1 as DFQATT and CDR2 as SNEGSKA (reference sequence). In nucleotides, the CDR3 is TGCAGTGCTAGAGTGGACAGCAATAATTCACCCCTCCACTTT. Translated: CSARVDSNNSPLHF.

The chain employs TRBV4-1 and TRBJ2-7; D uncertain. This CDR3 comprises 14 residues. CDR1 and CDR2 (germline): MGHRA, YSYEKL. Trimming took off 4 bases at V and 1 base at J, with 11 bases between the two ends. CDR3 nucleotide sequence: TGCGCCAGCAGCCTCGATGCTAGTTCCTACGAGCAGTACTTC. Residues: CASSLDASSYEQYF.

This chain joins TRBV27 and TRBJ1-1; TRBD1 might be the D (5 bases). From germline, CDR1 is MNHEY and CDR2 SMNVEV (reference sequence). V was pared by 3 bases and J by 1 base, with 18 bases between. The CDR3 contains 17 residues. CDR3 protein: CASSFGGEAPGNTEAFF. For the CDR3, the DNA is TGTGCCAGCAGTTTCGGGGGGGAGGCCCCGGGGAACACTGAAGCTTTCTTT.

This chain links TRBV25-1 with TRBJ1-2; 7 bases fit TRBD1. J gave up 0 bases and V 3 bases, and 7 bases lay outside the gene matches. Germline values: CDR1 MGHDK, CDR2 SYGVNS. The CDR3 covers 16 residues. The CDR3, as DNA: TGTGCCAGCAGTGACCCCGGACAGGCGGCTAACTATGGCTACACCTTC. It is translated as CASSDPGQAANYGYTF.

This clonotype was counted only a few times. The chain has TRBV7-9 and TRBJ1-2; possibly TRBD1 for D (5 bases). Per the germline V gene, CDR1 is SEHNR and CDR2 is FQNEAQ (reference sequence). The germline V and J ends were trimmed by 5 bases and 4 bases, with 20 bases remaining between them. This CDR3 is built from 16 residues. The CDR3 reads CASSVTTGFGAYGYTF. The CDR3 DNA sequence: TGTGCCAGCAGCGTTACCACAGGATTCGGGGCCTATGGCTACACCTTC.

This clonotype appeared once. The CDR3 reads CASSTGPSWYSNQPQHF. DNA of the CDR3: TGTGCCAGCAGCACTGGCCCGTCTTGGTATAGCAATCAGCCCCAGCATTTT. V is TRBV7-6 and J is TRBJ1-5; no clear D. There are 17 residues in the CDR3. The ends were cut back, 5 bases at V and 0 bases at J, with 17 bases in the middle. Per germline, CDR1 SGHVS and CDR2 FNYEAQ.

This clonotype was found many times. The chain employs TRBV7-3 and TRBJ1-1; 9 bases agree with TRBD1. J was trimmed by 6 bases and V by 6 bases; bases with no gene match: 11. CDR1 is SGHTA, CDR2 FQGTGA, per germline. The CDR3 has 15 amino acids. CDR3 loop: CASSHTGGGGAEAFF. DNA of the CDR3: TGTGCCAGCAGTCATACAGGGGGCGGTGGCGCTGAAGCTTTCTTT.

This clonotype was counted at least ten times. This chain links TRBV7-9 with TRBJ2-7; 7 bases are shared with TRBD1. The trim removed 5 bases at V and 3 bases at J, leaving 7 bases unmatched. Germline V gene data show CDR1 as SEHNR and CDR2 as FQNEAQ (reference sequence). The CDR3 length is 14 residues. CDR3: CASSPIDRDYEQYF. CDR3 nucleotides: TGTGCCAGCAGCCCTATCGACAGGGACTACGAGCAGTACTTC.

The chain couples TRBV7-3 to TRBJ2-1; D not resolved. Trimming stripped 5 bases from V and 0 bases from J, with 11 bases between. The CDR3 loop spans 15 amino acids. CDR1 is SGHTA, CDR2 FQGTGA, per germline. The CDR3 protein is CASSPDTSSYNEQFF. CDR3 DNA sequence: TGTGCCAGCAGCCCCGATACGAGCTCCTACAATGAGCAGTTCTTC.

V usage is TRBV5-1 and J usage is TRBJ1-2; a possible D gene is TRBD1 (5 bases). The ends were cut back, 3 bases at V and 6 bases at J, with 15 bases in the middle. The germline gives CDR1 SGHRS, CDR2 YFSETQ. The CDR3 has 14 amino acids. In DNA form, the CDR3 reads TGCGCCAGCAGCTCGCTCCGGGACCGAGATGGCTACACCTTC. Its protein is CASSSLRDRDGYTF.

This chain joins TRBV6-5 and TRBJ2-3; D ambiguous. The CDR3 consists of 13 residues. Germline CDR1 is MNHEY and CDR2 is SVGAGI. V was cut by 4 bases and J by 3 bases, with 8 bases left in between. DNA for the CDR3: TGTGCCAGCAGTTTTAGCCCGACAGATACGCAGTATTTT. This gives the protein CASSFSPTDTQYF.

J is TRBJ2-3 and V is TRBV28, with 8 bases that match TRBD2. The CDR3 spans 14 residues. Germline CDR1 MDHEN, CDR2 SYDVKM. The V gene end was trimmed by 6 bases and the J gene end by 6 bases; junction bases not matched to a gene: 8. CDR3: CASRHLGREDTQYF. Here the CDR3 DNA reads TGTGCCAGCAGACATCTCGGGAGGGAGGATACGCAGTATTTT.